A selection of T cell receptor beta chains follows, all from one sample in a study of cytomegalovirus exposure and HLA in healthy donors. Some clones are missing from TCRdb's copy, which holds only in-frame ones; the method was immunoSEQ multiplex PCR. Recorded for this sample: fewer than 200,000 clones. Source material: PBMCs. These receptors were obtained from a woman in her sixties or seventies in good health and CMV-seronegative. Both conserved end residues are part of each CDR3. Fields, in order: CDR3 length, J gene, D gene, V gene, CDR3 protein, CDR3 DNA. The D gene is left open where the match is weak.

len: 15; j_gene: TRBJ2-7; d_gene: TRBD2; v_gene: TRBV5-1; CDR3aa: CASSKGLAGPYEQYF; CDR3nt: TGCGCCAGCAGCAAGGGACTAGCGGGTCCCTACGAGCAGTACTTC
len: 10; j_gene: TRBJ1-1; d_gene: .; v_gene: TRBV9; CDR3aa: CAPSLSGAFF; CDR3nt: TGTGCCCCCTCACTGTCGGGAGCTTTCTTT
len: 17; j_gene: TRBJ1-1; d_gene: TRBD1; v_gene: TRBV18; CDR3aa: CASSSNTGGLGNTEAFF; CDR3nt: TGTGCCAGCTCATCGAACACAGGGGGATTGGGGAACACTGAAGCTTTCTTT
len: 15; j_gene: TRBJ2-7; d_gene: TRBD1; v_gene: TRBV5-8; CDR3aa: CASSPGTGAPYEQYF; CDR3nt: TGTGCCAGCAGCCCCGGGACAGGGGCGCCCTACGAGCAGTACTTC
len: 16; j_gene: TRBJ2-1; d_gene: .; v_gene: TRBV10-3; CDR3aa: CAISESLTSSYNEQFF; CDR3nt: TGTGCCATCAGTGAGTCTTTGACTAGCTCCTACAATGAGCAGTTCTTC
len: 14; j_gene: TRBJ2-1; d_gene: .; v_gene: TRBV7-3; CDR3aa: CASSSSRVYNEQFF; CDR3nt: TGTGCCAGCAGCTCTTCCAGGGTTTACAATGAGCAGTTCTTC
len: 11; j_gene: TRBJ2-5; d_gene: .; v_gene: TRBV11-2; CDR3aa: CASSLGETQYF; CDR3nt: TGTGCCAGCAGCCTCGGGGAGACCCAGTACTTC
len: 13; j_gene: TRBJ2-4; d_gene: .; v_gene: TRBV27; CDR3aa: CASAKEAKNIQYF; CDR3nt: TGTGCCAGCGCCAAGGAGGCCAAAAACATTCAGTACTTC
len: 14; j_gene: TRBJ2-1; d_gene: TRBD1; v_gene: TRBV9; CDR3aa: CASSVRGQNNEQFF; CDR3nt: TGTGCCAGCAGCGTAAGGGGGCAAAACAATGAGCAGTTCTTC
len: 16; j_gene: TRBJ1-1; d_gene: .; v_gene: TRBV18; CDR3aa: CASSRTTQGLSTEAFF; CDR3nt: TGTGCCAGCTCACGTACAACTCAGGGCCTCAGCACTGAAGCTTTCTTT
len: 14; j_gene: TRBJ2-5; d_gene: .; v_gene: TRBV27; CDR3aa: CASRKAGLSETQYF; CDR3nt: TGTGCCAGCAGGAAGGCAGGGCTATCAGAGACCCAGTACTTC
len: 17; j_gene: TRBJ2-3; d_gene: TRBD2; v_gene: TRBV5-8; CDR3aa: CASSLRLSSGNTDTQYF; CDR3nt: TGTGCCAGCAGCCTACGACTGAGTAGCGGGAATACAGATACGCAGTATTTT
len: 15; j_gene: TRBJ1-5; d_gene: .; v_gene: TRBV27; CDR3aa: CASSLSWGRNQPQHF; CDR3nt: TGTGCCAGCAGTTTATCGTGGGGCAGGAATCAGCCCCAGCATTTT
len: 14; j_gene: TRBJ2-7; d_gene: .; v_gene: TRBV7-3; CDR3aa: CASSLYRESYEQYF; CDR3nt: TGTGCCAGCAGCCTTTACAGGGAAAGCTACGAGCAGTACTTC
len: 14; j_gene: TRBJ1-3; d_gene: .; v_gene: TRBV6-5; CDR3aa: CASSRGSSGNTIYF; CDR3nt: TGTGCCAGCAGCAGGGGATCCTCTGGAAACACCATATATTTT
len: 15; j_gene: TRBJ1-4; d_gene: .; v_gene: TRBV9; CDR3aa: CASSETLQLNEKLFF; CDR3nt: TGTGCCAGCAGCGAGACATTACAACTTAATGAAAAACTGTTTTTT
len: 17; j_gene: TRBJ2-7; d_gene: TRBD2; v_gene: TRBV11-3; CDR3aa: CASTNGGGTLPSYEQYF; CDR3nt: TGTGCCAGCACCAACGGGGGGGGGACCCTACCCTCCTACGAGCAGTACTTC